What follows are 18 T cell receptor beta chains derived from one specimen sequenced in a study of CD8+CD57+ T cells in acquired aplastic anemia. Patients chosen for sequencing had shown CD8+CD57+ cell expansion by flow cytometry. For CDR3 and TCR beta VDJ profiling, genomic DNA was the template used. TCRdb analysed the reads with MiXCR anew, one entry per CDR3 protein. Among roughly 240,000 distinct CDR3 sequences listed, approximately 45% were seen once. Sample: sorted CD4+, CD8+, or CD8+CD57+ T cells (not recorded which) from PBMCs. The receptors shown here come from a human donor with aplastic anemia.

The J gene is TRBJ1-5, the V gene TRBV5-1; weak D call: TRBD1 (5 bases). The V and J ends lost 2 bases and 14 bases respectively, with 17 bases between them. The germline CDR1 and CDR2 sequences are SGHRS and YFSETQ. This CDR3 has 13 amino acids. The CDR3 region has the DNA TGCGCCAGCAGCTTACCGGGGCTAAACTACGAGCATTTT. This gives the protein CASSLPGLNYEHF.

Many counts were recorded for this clonotype. The CDR3 sequence: CASSIGHDRLAGSYEQYF. For the CDR3, the DNA is TGTGCCAGTAGTATTGGGCATGATCGACTAGCGGGCTCCTACGAGCAGTACTTC. The V gene is TRBV19, the J gene TRBJ2-7; 10 positions agree with TRBD2. CDR3 size: 18 residues. V gave up 3 bases and J gave up 0 bases; unmatched junction bases: 11. CDR1 is LNHDA and CDR2 is SQIVND in the germline V gene (reference sequence).

This clonotype was counted a single time. V is TRBV30 and J is TRBJ2-2; D is uncertain. The CDR3 consists of 14 residues. Trimming cost V 2 bases and J 3 bases, with 10 bases left between them. Looked up from germline, CDR1 is GTSNPN and CDR2 is SVGIG (reference sequence). CDR3 amino acids: CAWSSGMDTGELFF. As DNA, the CDR3 is TGTGCCTGGAGTAGTGGGATGGACACCGGGGAGCTGTTTTTT. Looking up the rest from reference TRBV30 and TRBJ2-2 gives the full variable domain: SQTIHQWPATLVQPVGSPLSLECTVEGTSNPNLYWYRQAAGRGLQLLFYSVGIGQISSEVPQNLSASRPQDRQFILSSKKLLLSDSGFYLCAWSSGMDTGELFFGEGSRLTVL.

The J gene is TRBJ2-5, the V gene TRBV20-1, with D unresolved. The CDR3 sequence is 12 residues long. Germline values: CDR1 DFQATT, CDR2 SNEGSKA (reference sequence). V was cut by 1 base and J by 7 bases, with 10 bases left in between. CDR3 loop: CSARVEFGTQYF. In DNA form, the CDR3 reads TGCAGTGCTAGAGTGGAGTTTGGGACCCAGTACTTC.

This clonotype was observed a few times. This chain links TRBV13 with TRBJ2-3; tentative D call: TRBD1 (6 bases). CDR1 is PRHDT and CDR2 is FYEKMQ in the germline V gene (reference sequence). The V and J ends lost 6 bases and 2 bases respectively, with 12 bases between them. The CDR3 length is 14 residues. The CDR3 DNA follows: TGTGCCAGCAGAAAACAGGGAGCCACAGATACGCAGTATTTT. It translates to CASRKQGATDTQYF.

This chain uses TRBV27 with TRBJ1-2; D is unclear. Trimming stripped 5 bases from V and 0 bases from J, with 10 bases between. This CDR3 is 14 amino acids long. Germline V lookup: CDR1 MNHEY, CDR2 SMNVEV (reference sequence). CDR3 residues: CASSRTEANYGYTF. CDR3 nucleotide sequence: TGTGCCAGCAGTAGAACCGAGGCTAACTATGGCTACACCTTC.

V and J are TRBV3-1 and TRBJ2-1; D uncertain. The germline gives CDR1 LGHDT, CDR2 YNNKEL (reference sequence). V was pared by 4 bases and J by 0 bases, with 10 bases between. The CDR3 has 15 residues. The CDR3 loop reads CASSPAESSYNEQFF. The CDR3 nucleotides read TGTGCCAGCAGCCCCGCGGAAAGCTCCTACAATGAGCAGTTCTTC.

V usage is TRBV24-1 and J usage is TRBJ2-7; TRBD1 matches at 8 bases. The CDR3 has 13 amino acids. The trim removed 9 bases at V and 4 bases at J, leaving 7 bases unmatched. CDR1 and CDR2 from the germline V gene are KGHDR and SFDVKD. CDR3: CATDGTGSYEQYF. The CDR3 nucleotides read TGTGCCACCGACGGGACAGGCTCTTACGAGCAGTACTTC.

This rearrangement joins TRBV13 to TRBJ1-3; 7 bases align to TRBD1. Per germline, CDR1 PRHDT and CDR2 FYEKMQ (reference sequence). The CDR3 has 15 amino acids. V shed 3 bases, J shed 4 bases, and the junction held 6 bases outside the gene matches. The CDR3 sequence is CASSFGQEGGNTIYF. DNA of the CDR3: TGTGCCAGCAGCTTTGGACAGGAGGGAGGAAACACCATATATTTT.

This clonotype was seen ten or more times. The chain couples TRBV13 to TRBJ1-2, with a weak D call TRBD1 (6 bases). Germline CDR1 is PRHDT and CDR2 is FYEKMQ (reference sequence). V was shortened by 4 bases and J by 7 bases, with 13 bases between the two germline ends. This CDR3 has 13 residues. The CDR3 nucleotides read TGTGCCAGCAGCTCTTGGGGGCAGAGTGGCTACACCTTC. Translated, it gives CASSSWGQSGYTF.

To note about this clonotype: Because the CDR3 is missing its conserved closing phenylalanine or tryptophan, this is likely a read error. The CDR3 DNA is TGTGCCAGCAGCAAAACAGTGAACACTGAAGCTTTCCTT. Translating gives CASSKTVNTEAFL. The chain has TRBV28 and TRBJ1-1; no reliable D call. The CDR3 consists of 13 residues. CDR1 is MDHEN, CDR2 SYDVKM, per germline. The germline V and J ends were trimmed by 6 bases and 0 bases, with 8 bases remaining between them.

A note on this clonotype: Its ends do not fully match the called genes, so a read error is possible. The chain couples TRBV7-9 to TRBJ2-1; tentative D call: TRBD2 (5 bases). CDR1 and CDR2 from the germline V gene are SEHNR and FQNEAQ (reference sequence). The CDR3 loop spans 8 amino acids. The CDR3 sequence is CASSPAVF. The CDR3 DNA follows: TGTGCCAGCAGCCCAGCGGTGTTC.

This clonotype was seen many times. The rearrangement uses TRBV14 and TRBJ2-7, with 12 bases that match TRBD2. This CDR3 is 17 amino acids long. The ends lost 2 bases at V and 4 bases at J; junction bases unmatched: 9. The germline V gene has CDR1 SGHDN and CDR2 FVKESK. This chain's CDR3 is CASSQRWTSGNRYEQYF. DNA of the CDR3: TGTGCCAGCAGCCAACGTTGGACTAGCGGGAACCGGTACGAGCAGTACTTC.

Turning to this clonotype: This may stem from a read error, because a much larger clone lies one nucleotide away. V and J are TRBV10-3 and TRBJ1-2; 12 bases agree with TRBD1. The germline V gene has CDR1 ENHRY and CDR2 SYGVKD. Germline trimming cut 3 bases from V and 6 bases from J; bases unmatched to any gene: 5. The CDR3 contains 15 residues. CDR3 DNA: TGTGCCATCAGTGATGGGACAGGGGGCTCGGATGGCTACACCTTC. Translating gives CAISDGTGGSDGYTF.

This clonotype was seen a few times. A read error may produce the germline difference seen at one junction end. V is TRBV4-3 and J is TRBJ2-7; TRBD1 might be the D (6 bases). CDR1 and CDR2 from the germline V gene are LGHNA and YSLEER. The CDR3 runs to 14 residues. The CDR3: CASSQQLTGPGAEF. DNA of the CDR3: TGCGCCAGCAGCCAGCAATTAACAGGGCCAGGAGCCGAATTC.

The chain has TRBV19 and TRBJ1-2; maybe TRBD1 (5 bases). This CDR3 is 15 amino acids long. V gave up 5 bases and J gave up 4 bases, with 17 bases separating them. Germline loops: CDR1 LNHDA, CDR2 SQIVND (reference sequence). The DNA of the CDR3 is TGTGCCAGTAGTGTAAGACAGACAGTTGGCTATGGCTACACCTTC. Translated: CASSVRQTVGYGYTF. Drawing the rest from reference TRBV19 and TRBJ1-2, the complete variable domain is DGGITQSPKYLFRKEGQNVTLSCEQNLNHDAMYWYRQDPGQGLRLIYYSQIVNDFQKGDIAEGYSVSREKKESFPLTVTSAQKNPTAFYLCASSVRQTVGYGYTFGSGTRLTVV.

This clonotype was observed at least ten times. The chain recombines TRBV4-3 with TRBJ1-5; 8 bases line up with TRBD1. Trimming at V came to 0 bases and at J to 6 bases, leaving 4 bases not matched to a gene. CDR1 and CDR2 (germline): LGHNA, YSLEER. CDR3 size: 15 residues. The CDR3 loop is CASSQDRGQGQPQHF. The CDR3 bases are TGCGCCAGCAGCCAAGACAGGGGGCAAGGTCAGCCCCAGCATTTT.

The chain links TRBV20-1 to TRBJ1-6; 7 nucleotides match TRBD1. This CDR3 is built from 13 residues. Germline V gene sequence: CDR1 DFQATT, CDR2 SNEGSKA (reference sequence). The junction had 6 bases not matched to a gene; V was cut back by 6 bases and J by 7 bases. The DNA of the CDR3 is TGCAGTGCCACCGGGACAGAGAATTCACCCCTCCACTTT. It encodes CSATGTENSPLHF.